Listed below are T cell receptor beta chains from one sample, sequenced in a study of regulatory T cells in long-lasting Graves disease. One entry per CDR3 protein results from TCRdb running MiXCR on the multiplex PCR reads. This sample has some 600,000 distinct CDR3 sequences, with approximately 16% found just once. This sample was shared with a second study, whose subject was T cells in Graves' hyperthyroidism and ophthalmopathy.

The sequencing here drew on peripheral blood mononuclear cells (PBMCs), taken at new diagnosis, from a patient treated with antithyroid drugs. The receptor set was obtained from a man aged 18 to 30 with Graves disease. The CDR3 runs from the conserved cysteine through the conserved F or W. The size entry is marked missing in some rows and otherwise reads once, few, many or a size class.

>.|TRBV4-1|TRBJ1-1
CASSQEPAMNTEAFF
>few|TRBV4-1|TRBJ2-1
CASSQETSGLMRTQFF
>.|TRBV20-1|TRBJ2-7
CSARDGRGPSYEQYF
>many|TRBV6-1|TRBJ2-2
CASSGQGRAGELFF
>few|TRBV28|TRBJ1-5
CASSFRGASNQPQHF
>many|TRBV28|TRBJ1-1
CASSLRYNTEAFF
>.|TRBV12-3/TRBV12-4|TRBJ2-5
CASSLGHRETPYF
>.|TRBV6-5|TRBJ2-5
CASSYAGGETQYF
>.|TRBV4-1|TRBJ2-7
CASSQEPQQSSYEQYF
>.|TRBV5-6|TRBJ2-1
CASSLWGRAEQFF
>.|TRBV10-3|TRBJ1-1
CAISGPRAESGRTEAFF
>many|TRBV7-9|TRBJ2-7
CASSLALYEQYF
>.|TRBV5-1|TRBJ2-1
CASSTHPGSGDEQFF
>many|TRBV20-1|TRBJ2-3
CSAAGLAGTDTQYF
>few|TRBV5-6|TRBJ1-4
CASSLAQLPTNEKLFF
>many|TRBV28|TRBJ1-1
CASSPGQGYTEAFF
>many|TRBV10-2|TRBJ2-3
CASSDNRGSTDTQYF
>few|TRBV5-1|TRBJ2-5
CASKTSEETQYF
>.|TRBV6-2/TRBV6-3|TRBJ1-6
CASSRTGGYNSPLHF
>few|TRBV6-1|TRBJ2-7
CASSPLTGASYEQYF
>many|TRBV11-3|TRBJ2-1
CASSLSGLAGGWDEQFF
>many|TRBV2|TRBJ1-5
CASSAAGTGNQPQHF
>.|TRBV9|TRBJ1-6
CASSVGQGRSYNSPLHF
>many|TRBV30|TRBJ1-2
CAWSGQGGPTF
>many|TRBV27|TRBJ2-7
CASSFSTSYEQYF
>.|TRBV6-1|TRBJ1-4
CASNPGTAGLGEKLFF
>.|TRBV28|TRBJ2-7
CASSRGSHYEQYF
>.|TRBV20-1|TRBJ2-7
CSARGTGESFPYEQYF
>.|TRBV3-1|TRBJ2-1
CASSQTVNSYNEQFF
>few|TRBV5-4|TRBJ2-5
CASSLDIQSKETQYF
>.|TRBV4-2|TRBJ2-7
CASNPTGGRQEQYF
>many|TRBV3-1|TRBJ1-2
CASSQVGQGYGYTF
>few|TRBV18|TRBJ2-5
CASSPPPGRGNQETQYF
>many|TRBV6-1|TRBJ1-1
CASSRIQVSNTEAFF
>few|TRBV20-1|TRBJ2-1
CSARDHATLAGQNNEQFF
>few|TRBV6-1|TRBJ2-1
CASSLLAGEYNEQFF
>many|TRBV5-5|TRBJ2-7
CASSVAGLSYEQYF
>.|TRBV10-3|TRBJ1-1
CAIRSGGNTEAFF
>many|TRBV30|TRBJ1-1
CAWREGLEAFF
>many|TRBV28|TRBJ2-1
CAITGTQYNEQFF
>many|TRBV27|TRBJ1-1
CASSLLQGAFPFF
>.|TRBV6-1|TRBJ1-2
CASSDRLGYYGYTF
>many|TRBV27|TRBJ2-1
CASSFLLGQGLAEQFF
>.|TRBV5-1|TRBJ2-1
CASNRLAGGGNNEQFF
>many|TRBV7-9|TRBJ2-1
CASSLIAGGRNEQFF
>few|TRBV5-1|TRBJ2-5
CASRRDPRERPEETQYF
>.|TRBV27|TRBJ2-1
CASSLFGVQFF
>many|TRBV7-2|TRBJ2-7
CASSLSGTPTYEQYF
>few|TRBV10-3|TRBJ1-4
CAITRGFEEKLFF
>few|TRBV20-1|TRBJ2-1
CSAEDYSYNEQFF
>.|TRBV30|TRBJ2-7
CAWGVEAGGPGEQYF
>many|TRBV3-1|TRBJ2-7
CASSQDRASYEQYF
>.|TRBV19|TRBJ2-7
CASSPSGQSLYEQYF
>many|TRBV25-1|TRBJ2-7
CASSGRGASGRLEQYF
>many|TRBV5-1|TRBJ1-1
CASTPSDQNTEAFF
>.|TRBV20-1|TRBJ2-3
CSAKALSGRGGADTQYF
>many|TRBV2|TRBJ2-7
CASRHPGQGADEQYF
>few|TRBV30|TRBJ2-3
CAWSLPGTGPWVTQYF
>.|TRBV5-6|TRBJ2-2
CASSSPGHTNTGELFF
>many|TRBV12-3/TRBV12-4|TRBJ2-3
CASSWFSTDTQYF